The sequence of this T cell receptor beta chain was determined in a study of early T cells in non-severe SARS-CoV-2 infection. Study details: Sequencing of bulk RNA from unsorted whole blood was done, without chain pairing.

Ten or more counts support this clonotype. Molecules of cDNA were individually given unique molecular identifiers that were attached to them. Via MiXCR, TCRdb re-called the 5' RACE reads, giving one row per CDR3 protein. The table has around 34,000 distinct CDR3 sequences, roughly 5% seen once. The ends were cut back, 0 bases at V and 5 bases at J, with 4 bases in the middle. The CDR3 runs to 11 residues. From germline, CDR1 is GTSNPN and CDR2 SVGIG (reference sequence). The specimen was whole blood. The source of this sequence is an adult who was a healthcare worker with PCR-confirmed SARS-CoV-2 infection or an uninfected control (not recorded which). The chain joins TRBV30 to TRBJ1-2; no reliable D call. This CDR3 reads CAWSVRYGYTF. In nucleotides, the CDR3 is TGTGCCTGGAGTGTTAGATATGGCTACACCTTC.